Each of the 13 T cell receptor beta chains below was sequenced from the same sample in a study of graft-versus-host responses after intestinal transplantation (TCRdb year 2021). The time point label corresponds to: cells obtained before transplantation from donor or recipient. The library came from the immunoSEQ multiplex PCR assay. Drawn from immuneACCESS, this table holds only the in-frame rearrangements with V and J called that TCRdb kept. Clones are partly lost; checked studies trace under half to an unresolved V gene and leave the rest unexplained. The sample includes approximately 93,000 clones, with 85% to 95% observed a single time. Approximately 0.07% of the sample is held by the ten biggest clonotypes. These receptors lack a known antigen. The specimen comprised unstimulated CD8+ T cells sorted from spleen or lymph node cells, sampled before transplant. Source of these receptors: a human donor who was the organ donor for an intestinal transplant.

The rearrangement links TRBV19 to TRBJ1-2, with D perhaps matching TRBD1 (5 bases). With 1 base removed from V and 8 bases from J, the gap between germline ends came to 11 bases. CDR3 length equals 13 residues. Germline CDR1 reads LNHDA; CDR2 reads SQIVND (reference sequence). CDR3: CASSIVTGGGYTF. CDR3 DNA: TGTGCCAGTAGTATAGTAACAGGAGGGGGCTACACCTTC.

The rearrangement uses TRBV25-1 and TRBJ2-7; 7 bases line up with TRBD2. CDR1 and CDR2 (germline): MGHDK, SYGVNS. The CDR3 sequence is 14 residues long. With 6 bases clipped from V and 4 bases from J, the junction kept 9 bases outside the gene matches. The CDR3 here is CASSYFPSGYEQYF. In nucleotides, the CDR3 is TGTGCCAGCAGCTATTTTCCTAGCGGTTACGAGCAGTACTTC.

The V gene is TRBV7-9, the J gene TRBJ2-5; D is perhaps TRBD2 (6 bases). Germline V gives CDR1 SEHNR, CDR2 FQNEAQ (reference sequence). The CDR3 is made up of 16 amino acids. V lost 4 bases and J lost 3, with 18 bases in between. The CDR3 DNA reads TGTGCCAGCAGCTCTGGGTTAGCGGCAACAAAAGAGACCCAGTACTTC. The encoded protein is CASSSGLAATKETQYF.

This clone was seen once. The chain combines TRBV20-1 with TRBJ2-7; D gene unclear. Per germline, CDR1 DFQATT and CDR2 SNEGSKA (reference sequence). Trimming pared 3 bases from V and 0 bases from J, leaving 3 bases between. The CDR3 sequence is 11 residues long. For the CDR3, the DNA is TGCAGTGCTAGTAGCTCCTACGAGCAGTACTTC. It encodes CSASSSYEQYF.

This chain connects TRBV6-1 to TRBJ1-2; D gene uncertain. Trimming cost V 5 bases and J 0 bases, with 10 bases left between them. The CDR3 is made up of 14 amino acids. Germline V gives CDR1 MNHNS, CDR2 SASEGT. As DNA, the CDR3 is TGTGCCAGCAGTTATGCAGAAACTAACTATGGCTACACCTTC. It encodes CASSYAETNYGYTF.

The gene calls are TRBV18 and TRBJ1-5, with D maybe TRBD1 (5 bases). Trimming cost V 3 bases and J 4 bases, with 16 bases left between them. The CDR3 has 16 amino acids. The germline V gene encodes CDR1 KGHSH and CDR2 LQKENI. The CDR3 here is CASSPVRQGGNQPQHF. The DNA for the CDR3 is TGTGCCAGCTCACCCGTCAGGCAGGGAGGGAATCAGCCCCAGCATTTT. Filled out from reference TRBV18 and TRBJ1-5, the complete variable domain reads NAGVMQNPRHLVRRRGQEARLRCSPMKGHSHVYWYRQLPEEGLKFMVYLQKENIIDESGMPKERFSAEFPKEGPSILRIQQVVRGDSAAYFCASSPVRQGGNQPQHFGDGTRLSIL.

The chain is built from TRBV30 and TRBJ1-2; weak D call: TRBD1 (6 bases). V dropped 3 bases and J dropped 1 base, with 12 bases sitting between them. Germline-derived CDR1 and CDR2 are GTSNPN and SVGIG (reference sequence). The CDR3 runs 14 residues. CDR3 in DNA: TGTGCCTGGAGCCCAGGGGCCGTTAACTATGGCTACACCTTC. Its protein product is CAWSPGAVNYGYTF. The full variable domain, completed using reference TRBV30 and TRBJ1-2, is SQTIHQWPATLVQPVGSPLSLECTVEGTSNPNLYWYRQAAGRGLQLLFYSVGIGQISSEVPQNLSASRPQDRQFILSSKKLLLSDSGFYLCAWSPGAVNYGYTFGSGTRLTVV.

CDR3 loop: CASSEGGSDNQPQHF. The CDR3 nucleotides read TGTGCCAGCAGTGAAGGGGGTTCTGACAATCAGCCCCAGCATTTT. The chain couples TRBV6-4 to TRBJ1-5; D is perhaps TRBD1 (6 bases). The V gene's germline CDR1 is MRHNA and CDR2 SNTAGT. V gave up 3 bases and J gave up 3 bases, with 12 bases separating them. This CDR3 has 15 amino acids.

The rearrangement links TRBV6-1 to TRBJ2-1; unclear D gene. This CDR3 has 16 amino acids. Germline V gives CDR1 MNHNS, CDR2 SASEGT. Trimming pared 4 bases from V and 0 bases from J, leaving 13 bases between. This chain's CDR3 is CASSGASLTSYNEQFF. The DNA of the CDR3 is TGTGCCAGCAGTGGCGCGAGTCTTACCTCCTACAATGAGCAGTTCTTC.

The CDR3 DNA reads TGTGCCAGCAGTTCCCTTAGGGGCCATCCTCTAAGGTCACCCCTCCACTTT. Amino acid sequence: CASSSLRGHPLRSPLHF. This chain links TRBV27 with TRBJ1-6; the D gene is possibly TRBD1 (5 bases). Trimming removed 4 bases at V and 10 bases at J, with 23 bases between. This CDR3 is 17 amino acids long. CDR1 and CDR2 from the germline V gene are MNHEY and SMNVEV (reference sequence).

The V and J genes are TRBV30 and TRBJ2-2; D not certain. The CDR3 length is 13 residues. CDR1 and CDR2 (germline): GTSNPN, SVGIG (reference sequence). V was pared by 2 bases and J by 6 bases, with 10 bases between. CDR3 region: CAWSNSAPGELFF. As DNA, the CDR3 is TGTGCCTGGAGTAACTCTGCCCCCGGGGAGCTGTTTTTT.

Here the CDR3 DNA reads TGTGCCAGCAGTACGTATAGCGCAGCCTACGAGCAGTACTTC. This translates into CASSTYSAAYEQYF. The chain uses TRBV27 and TRBJ2-7, with a possible D match to TRBD2 (5 bases). Trimming took 5 bases from V and 2 from J, leaving 13 bases between them. The CDR3 extends over 14 amino acids. Germline CDR1 and CDR2: MNHEY and SMNVEV (reference sequence).

This clone was recorded only once. This chain joins TRBV27 and TRBJ1-4, with D tentatively TRBD1 (5 bases). The CDR3 is 17 residues long. V was trimmed by 2 bases and J by 1 base, leaving 14 bases between them. Per germline, CDR1 MNHEY and CDR2 SMNVEV (reference sequence). For the CDR3, the DNA is TGTGCCAGCAGTTTAGAATCGGGGGGGATAACTAATGAAAAACTGTTTTTT. Encoded protein: CASSLESGGITNEKLFF.